These T cell receptor beta chains were read from a single sample in a study of T cell responses to AZD1222 COVID-19 vaccine. Clones were read by immunoSEQ multiplex PCR, and TCRdb kept only the in-frame ones, dropping some. Among about 84,000 clones listed, roughly 85% were seen once. Source: peripheral blood, taken 28 days after the second AZD1222 dose. These receptors originate from an adult who received the AZD1222 COVID-19 vaccine. Both conserved end residues are part of each CDR3. The D gene is left open where the match is weak. Some rows have no size entry. The others give once, few or many, or a class for an expanded clone.

v_gene,abundance,j_gene,d_gene,CDR3aa,CDR3nt
TRBV4-3,NA,TRBJ2-2,NA,CASSQDVTGELFF,TGCGCCAGCAGCCAAGACGTGACCGGGGAGCTGTTTTTT
TRBV9,NA,TRBJ2-5,NA,CASSDPYSGVRQETQYF,TGTGCCAGCAGCGACCCGTACTCCGGAGTAAGGCAAGAGACCCAGTACTTC
TRBV9,NA,TRBJ2-5,TRBD1,CASTTSQGYWETQYF,TGTGCCAGCACTACCTCACAGGGGTACTGGGAGACCCAGTACTTC
TRBV24-1,NA,TRBJ2-5,TRBD2,CATSDPNTSGSQETQYF,TGTGCCACCAGTGATCCAAATACTAGCGGGAGTCAGGAGACCCAGTACTTC
TRBV7-9,NA,TRBJ2-1,NA,CASSWSSYNEQFF,TGTGCCAGCAGCTGGAGCTCCTACAATGAGCAGTTCTTC
TRBV19,NA,TRBJ2-7,TRBD1,CASSIVGDRNYEQYF,TGTGCCAGTAGTATAGTGGGGGACAGAAACTACGAGCAGTACTTC
TRBV28,NA,TRBJ2-7,NA,CASIGRPKAIYEQYF,TGTGCCAGCATCGGTAGGCCAAAGGCGATCTACGAGCAGTACTTC
TRBV7-2,NA,TRBJ2-1,TRBD2,CASSPGASGRGEQFF,TGTGCCAGCAGCCCCGGGGCTAGCGGGAGGGGTGAGCAGTTCTTC
TRBV7-3,NA,TRBJ2-1,TRBD1,CASSADRALYNEQFF,TGTGCCAGCAGCGCAGACAGGGCCCTTTACAATGAGCAGTTCTTC
TRBV18,NA,TRBJ1-1,TRBD1,CASSPMDRGRNTEAFF,TGTGCCAGCTCACCAATGGACAGGGGTAGGAACACTGAAGCTTTCTTT
TRBV27,once,TRBJ2-1,TRBD2,CASSNSGGNEQFF,TGTGCCAGCAGTAACTCCGGGGGGAATGAGCAGTTCTTC
TRBV28,NA,TRBJ2-1,TRBD2,CASSKTSGRIVEQFF,TGTGCCAGCAGCAAAACTAGCGGGAGAATTGTTGAGCAGTTCTTC
TRBV11-2,NA,TRBJ1-2,TRBD1,CASSLRPGGEIYGYTF,TGTGCCAGCAGCCTCAGACCAGGGGGCGAGATCTATGGCTACACCTTC
TRBV6-5,NA,TRBJ2-1,NA,CAVGAGWGNEQFF,TGTGCCGTCGGGGCGGGATGGGGCAATGAGCAGTTCTTC
TRBV28,NA,TRBJ1-5,NA,CASRPTARFVNQPQHF,TGTGCCAGCAGGCCCACAGCCAGGTTCGTTAATCAGCCCCAGCATTTT
TRBV4-3,few,TRBJ1-1,TRBD1,CASSQDMGQLTEAFF,TGCGCCAGCAGCCAAGATATGGGACAGCTCACTGAAGCTTTCTTT
TRBV19,NA,TRBJ2-1,TRBD2,CASTASGTSYNEQFF,TGTGCCAGTACTGCTAGCGGGACCTCCTACAATGAGCAGTTCTTC
TRBV11-2,NA,TRBJ2-2,NA,CASSLARSTGELFF,TGTGCCAGCAGCCTGGCTCGGAGCACCGGGGAGCTGTTTTTT
TRBV5-3,NA,TRBJ2-3,NA,CARSYTRHRQGHPSREWTDTQYF,TGTGCCAGAAGCTACACCCGCCACCGACAGGGGCATCCCTCGCGGGAGTGGACAGATACGCAGTATTTT
TRBV11-2,NA,TRBJ1-2,NA,CASSLEVGFYMDGYTF,TGTGCCAGCAGCTTAGAAGTGGGTTTTTATATGGATGGCTACACCTTC
TRBV4-2,NA,TRBJ2-5,TRBD2,CASSQDNSGGAETQYF,TGTGCCAGCAGCCAAGATAACTCCGGGGGGGCAGAGACCCAGTACTTC
TRBV5-1,NA,TRBJ2-5,NA,CASSLGGTQETQYF,TGCGCCAGCAGCTTGGGCGGGACTCAAGAGACCCAGTACTTC
TRBV13,NA,TRBJ1-1,NA,CASSLGGGPTEAFF,TGTGCCAGCAGCTTAGGGGGGGGGCCCACTGAAGCTTTCTTT
TRBV7-9,NA,TRBJ2-6,NA,CASSSRNGGSGANVLTF,TGTGCCAGCAGCTCAAGGAATGGGGGCTCTGGGGCCAACGTCCTGACTTTC
TRBV5-8,NA,TRBJ1-4,NA,CASSLSNPRGEKLFF,TGTGCCAGCAGCTTGAGCAACCCTAGGGGGGAAAAACTGTTTTTT
TRBV12-5,few,TRBJ2-1,NA,CASGLRGSSYNEQFF,TGTGCTAGTGGTTTAAGGGGGAGCTCCTACAATGAGCAGTTCTTC
TRBV28,NA,TRBJ2-2,TRBD2,CASSSLAGVLSAGELFF,TGTGCCAGCAGTTCACTAGCGGGAGTCCTTTCGGCCGGGGAGCTGTTTTTT
TRBV6-2/TRBV6-3,few,TRBJ1-1,NA,CASSYSGPRDTEAFF,TGTGCCAGCAGTTACTCTGGTCCCAGGGACACTGAAGCTTTCTTT
TRBV4-2,NA,TRBJ1-2,TRBD1,CASSHAKTGGDGYTF,TGTGCCAGCAGCCACGCGAAGACAGGGGGCGATGGCTACACCTTC
TRBV30,NA,TRBJ2-2,TRBD2,CAWRGLAGATNTGELFF,TGTGCCTGGAGGGGTCTAGCGGGGGCCACGAACACCGGGGAGCTGTTTTTT